The 26 T cell receptor beta chains below were found in one sample sequenced in a study of blood T cell repertoires in COVID-19. The protocol was immunoSEQ multiplex PCR, while the TCRdb copy is restricted to in-frame clones and leaves out a portion. The repertoire includes about 140,000 clones, about 81% of them detected once, and less than 5% sits in the top ten. The sample consisted of peripheral blood. These receptors were collected from a woman older than 75 with acute or convalescent COVID-19.

The genes are TRBV6-4 and TRBJ2-1, with D possibly matching TRBD2 (6 bases). CDR1 is MRHNA and CDR2 is SNTAGT in the germline V gene. The V end was cut by 6 bases, the J end by 9 bases, with 15 bases between. This CDR3 has 13 residues. In nucleotides, the CDR3 is TGTGCCAGCAGCCCACGACCCGGGAGTGAGCAGTTCTTC. Residues: CASSPRPGSEQFF.

V usage is TRBV6-5 and J usage is TRBJ2-4; D not certain. Trimming shortened V by 4 bases and J by 13 bases, and 11 bases separated the two germline ends. The CDR3 is made up of 11 amino acids. From germline, CDR1 is MNHEY and CDR2 SVGAGI. CDR3 loop: CASSWSFSQYF. The CDR3 region has the DNA TGTGCCAGCAGTTGGAGCTTTTCCCAGTACTTC.

The gene calls are TRBV2 and TRBJ1-3; a weak D match, TRBD1 (5 bases). The ends were cut back, 8 bases at V and 3 bases at J, with 14 bases in the middle. The CDR3 runs 14 residues. Germline CDR1 reads SNHLY; CDR2 reads FYNNEI. In nucleotides, the CDR3 is TGTGCCAGCCATCGGGGAGGGGTTGGAAACACCATATATTTT. Translating it yields CASHRGGVGNTIYF.

The gene calls are TRBV2 and TRBJ2-5, with D hard to call. Trimming took off 6 bases at V and 5 bases at J, with 10 bases between the two ends. Per the germline V gene, CDR1 is SNHLY and CDR2 is FYNNEI. The length of the CDR3 is 12 residues. The CDR3, as DNA: TGTGCCAGCAGCCGGTCGACTGAGACCCAGTACTTC. It specifies CASSRSTETQYF.

This clone was recorded a few times. V is TRBV19 and J is TRBJ2-5; 9 nucleotides match TRBD2. The CDR3 length is 16 residues. V trimming: 2 bases; J trimming: 2 bases; junction bases outside the gene matches: 6. Germline CDR1 is LNHDA and CDR2 is SQIVND (reference sequence). The DNA of the CDR3 is TGTGCCAGTAGTATAATCGGCGGGAGGGGGCAAGAGACCCAGTACTTC. Amino acid sequence: CASSIIGGRGQETQYF. Based on the CDR3 plus reference TRBV19 and TRBJ2-5, the full variable domain is DGGITQSPKYLFRKEGQNVTLSCEQNLNHDAMYWYRQDPGQGLRLIYYSQIVNDFQKGDIAEGYSVSREKKESFPLTVTSAQKNPTAFYLCASSIIGGRGQETQYFGPGTRLLVL.

This clone was found a few times. The chain is built from TRBV4-1 and TRBJ2-2; no clear D. This CDR3 comprises 15 residues. Germline-derived CDR1 and CDR2 are MGHRA and YSYEKL. Trimming stripped 3 bases from V and 1 base from J, with 9 bases between. CDR3: CASSQLVMNTGELFF. As DNA, the CDR3 is TGCGCCAGCAGCCAGCTAGTAATGAACACCGGGGAGCTGTTTTTT.

V usage is TRBV30 and J usage is TRBJ1-5, with a weak D call TRBD1 (6 bases). The V gene's germline CDR1 is GTSNPN and CDR2 SVGIG (reference sequence). The CDR3 is made up of 13 amino acids. The CDR3 loop is CAYRGQNHQPQHF. The CDR3, as DNA: TGTGCATATCGCGGACAGAACCATCAGCCCCAGCATTTT. Full variable domain (rest looked up from reference TRBV30 and TRBJ1-5): SQTIHQWPATLVQPVGSPLSLECTVEGTSNPNLYWYRQAAGRGLQLLFYSVGIGQISSEVPQNLSASRPQDRQFILSSKKLLLSDSGFYLCAYRGQNHQPQHFGDGTRLSIL.

This chain connects TRBV19 to TRBJ1-1; D is unresolved. Germline lookup yields CDR1 LNHDA and CDR2 SQIVND (reference sequence). This CDR3 has 13 residues. V lost 5 bases, J lost 7 bases, and 14 bases lay in between. The CDR3 is CASSAALLNEAFF. CDR3 DNA: TGTGCCAGTAGTGCGGCCCTTTTGAATGAAGCTTTCTTT.

This sequence joins TRBV3-1 (or the pseudogene TRBV3-2) and TRBJ2-3, with 13 bases aligning to TRBD2. The CDR3 spans 20 residues. Germline trimming cut 1 base from V and 2 bases from J; bases unmatched to any gene: 12. CDR1 is LGHDT and CDR2 is YNNKEL in the germline V gene (reference sequence). The CDR3 sequence is CASSQVRRTSGGPLTDTQYF. The CDR3 DNA is TGTGCCAGCAGCCAAGTGCGGAGGACTAGCGGGGGCCCCCTCACAGATACGCAGTATTTT.

This clone occurred a few times. The J gene is TRBJ2-7, the V gene TRBV27; maybe TRBD1 (6 bases). V lost 3 bases to trimming and J lost 6 bases, with 15 bases between them. CDR3 length: 14 residues. Looked up from germline, CDR1 is MNHEY and CDR2 is SMNVEV (reference sequence). The CDR3 region has the DNA TGTGCCAGCAGTTTCAGGGGCGGTATCGTCGAGCAGTACTTC. Protein sequence: CASSFRGGIVEQYF.

J is TRBJ2-2 and V is TRBV19; no clear D gene. CDR3 length equals 13 residues. Germline values: CDR1 LNHDA, CDR2 SQIVND (reference sequence). V dropped 6 bases and J dropped 5 bases, with 10 bases sitting between them. The CDR3 spells CASRPAGTGELFF. CDR3 DNA sequence: TGTGCCAGTAGACCTGCCGGGACCGGGGAGCTGTTTTTT.

J is TRBJ2-5 and V is TRBV7-8; TRBD2 matches 11 bases. The CDR3 runs 17 residues. Germline CDR1 SGHVS, CDR2 FQNEAQ. After removal of 5 bases from V and 5 bases from J, the junction contained 13 bases not matched to a gene. The CDR3 nucleotides read TGTGCCAGCAGCCCCCGAGGGTTAGCGGGAGGGCGTGAGACCCAGTACTTC. Translating gives CASSPRGLAGGRETQYF.

The rearrangement uses TRBV3-1 (or the pseudogene TRBV3-2) and TRBJ2-5, with D perhaps matching TRBD2 (7 bases). This CDR3 has 17 residues. V was pared by 5 bases and J by 4 bases, with 23 bases between. Looked up from germline, CDR1 is LGHDT and CDR2 is YNNKEL (reference sequence). The CDR3 protein is CASSSWRGGYRGETQYF. Here the CDR3 DNA reads TGTGCCAGCAGCTCCTGGAGGGGGGGCTACCGTGGAGAGACCCAGTACTTC.

This chain's CDR3 is CASSHLPGQGAWELFF. CDR3 DNA: TGTGCCAGCAGCCACCTACCCGGACAGGGTGCTTGGGAGCTGTTTTTT. The rearrangement uses TRBV4-2 and TRBJ2-2; TRBD1 aligns across 8 bases. This CDR3 spans 16 amino acids. V was pared by 3 bases and J by 9 bases, with 12 bases of the junction left unmatched. Germline CDR1 LGHNA, CDR2 YNFKEQ.

The J gene is TRBJ2-4, the V gene TRBV19; TRBD2 aligns across 7 bases. This CDR3 spans 17 amino acids. The V segment lost 3 bases and the J segment 7 bases; nucleotides outside the gene matches: 15. Germline V lookup: CDR1 LNHDA, CDR2 SQIVND (reference sequence). CDR3 DNA sequence: TGTGCCAGTAGTATTTCGGCGGGAGCTCTGTTATTGAACATTCAGTACTTC. It is translated as CASSISAGALLLNIQYF. Looking up the rest from reference TRBV19 and TRBJ2-4 gives the full variable domain: DGGITQSPKYLFRKEGQNVTLSCEQNLNHDAMYWYRQDPGQGLRLIYYSQIVNDFQKGDIAEGYSVSREKKESFPLTVTSAQKNPTAFYLCASSISAGALLLNIQYFGAGTRLSVL.

This clone was seen more than once but under ten times. The V call is TRBV20-1, the J call TRBJ1-1, with 7 nucleotides matching TRBD1. V trimming: 6 bases; J trimming: 11 bases; junction bases outside the gene matches: 9. Germline values: CDR1 DFQATT, CDR2 SNEGSKA (reference sequence). CDR3 length equals 11 residues. The CDR3 sequence: CSARQGVGAFF. The CDR3 region has the DNA TGCAGTGCCAGGCAGGGGGTAGGGGCTTTCTTT.

The chain is built from TRBV1 and TRBJ2-7; the table's D gene call, TRBD1, was not cross checked with the DNA. TRBV1 is designated a pseudogene. CDR3 length: 12 residues. The CDR3, as DNA: TGCACCTCGGGACAGGAAAGGGACGAGCAGTACTTC. Its protein product is CTSGQERDEQYF.

The gene calls are TRBV5-1 and TRBJ2-7; D perhaps matches TRBD1 (6 bases). Trimming pared 4 bases from V and 0 bases from J, leaving 11 bases between. CDR3 length equals 14 residues. Per germline, CDR1 SGHRS and CDR2 YFSETQ. The CDR3 region has the DNA TGCGCCAGCAGCCGGACAGCCTTCTCCTACGAGCAGTACTTC. This translates into CASSRTAFSYEQYF.

The chain couples TRBV11-3 to TRBJ2-2, with 10 bases fitting TRBD2. Germline loops: CDR1 SGHNT, CDR2 YENEEA. This CDR3 is 16 amino acids long. J was trimmed by 0 bases and V by 4 bases; bases with no gene match: 2. CDR3 in amino acids: CASSWTSGTNTGELFF. CDR3 in DNA: TGTGCCAGCAGCTGGACTAGCGGAACGAACACCGGGGAGCTGTTTTTT.

The genes are TRBV3-1 (or the pseudogene TRBV3-2) and TRBJ2-3; 7 bases are shared with TRBD2. The CDR3 runs 15 residues. The germline CDR1 and CDR2 sequences are LGHDT and YNNKEL (reference sequence). After removal of 2 bases from V and 2 bases from J, the junction contained 4 bases not matched to a gene. CDR3 sequence reads: CASSQIGTNTDTQYF. Here the CDR3 DNA reads TGTGCCAGCAGCCAAATTGGGACTAACACAGATACGCAGTATTTT.

The chain couples TRBV9 to TRBJ1-2, with D possibly matching TRBD1 (5 bases). The CDR3 is 15 amino acids. Germline V lookup: CDR1 SGDLS, CDR2 YYNGEE. The V end lost 4 bases, the J end lost 2 bases, and 15 bases lay between the germline ends. CDR3 nucleotide sequence: TGTGCCAGCAGCCCCCGTTCGACAGTAAACTATGGCTACACCTTC. It encodes CASSPRSTVNYGYTF.

The chain links TRBV27 to TRBJ2-5; 8 positions match TRBD1. Trimming took 5 bases from V and 1 from J; bases not matched to a gene: 9. Germline CDR1 is MNHEY and CDR2 is SMNVEV (reference sequence). CDR3 length: 16 amino acids. The CDR3 loop reads CASSPSQGEFQETQYF. DNA for the CDR3: TGTGCCAGCAGTCCATCACAGGGGGAATTCCAAGAGACCCAGTACTTC.

The J gene is TRBJ1-5, the V gene TRBV28, with 7 nucleotides matching TRBD1. The CDR3 spans 13 residues. CDR1 is MDHEN and CDR2 is SYDVKM in the germline V gene. The V segment lost 7 bases and the J segment 7 bases; nucleotides outside the gene matches: 7. CDR3: CASTKGARQPQHF. The CDR3 DNA follows: TGTGCCAGCACTAAGGGGGCACGGCAGCCCCAGCATTTT.

This clone came up a few times. The genes are TRBV18 and TRBJ1-6; possibly TRBD1 for D (5 bases). Germline CDR1 and CDR2: KGHSH and LQKENI. Trimming removed 4 bases from V and 8 bases from J, with 15 bases in between. The CDR3 sequence is 15 residues long. Written as DNA, the CDR3 is TGTGCCAGCTCACGAGGACAAACCGGCGATTCACCCCTCCACTTT. It is translated as CASSRGQTGDSPLHF.

V is TRBV11-2 and J is TRBJ2-5; D is perhaps TRBD2 (5 bases). CDR3 size: 16 residues. The germline gives CDR1 SGHAT, CDR2 FQNNGV. The ends were cut back, 3 bases at V and 1 base at J, with 15 bases in the middle. CDR3 coding DNA: TGTGCCAGCAGCTTTTCGGCCGCGAGGGCCCAAGAGACCCAGTACTTC. Translation: CASSFSAARAQETQYF.

The chain recombines TRBV19 with TRBJ1-4; D not certain. V was cut by 9 bases and J by 5 bases, with 13 bases left in between. Germline CDR1 reads LNHDA; CDR2 reads SQIVND (reference sequence). This CDR3 has 13 amino acids. The CDR3 is CASLDNWNEKLFF. CDR3 nucleotide sequence: TGTGCCAGCCTCGACAATTGGAATGAAAAACTGTTTTTT.